This is a list of T cell receptor beta chains from one sample in a study of cytomegalovirus exposure and HLA in healthy donors. Sequencing used immunoSEQ multiplex PCR; TCRdb keeps in-frame clones, though not all of them. In the table there are roughly 140,000 clones, over 60% of which are singletons. The specimen was PBMCs. The receptors here all came from a woman aged 30 to 39 in good health and CMV-seropositive. CDR3s include the opening cysteine and the closing phenylalanine or tryptophan. The order of the fields is V gene, D gene, J gene, clone size, CDR3 protein, CDR3 DNA. A D gene is named only where the DNA matches it firmly. Size tells how often a clone was seen (once, few, many) or the class of an expanded clone, and some rows leave it out.

V gene: TRBV7-7
D gene: .
J gene: TRBJ2-2
clone size: .
CDR3 protein: CASSSSVTGELFF
CDR3 DNA: TGTGCCAGCAGCTCGAGCGTTACCGGGGAGCTGTTTTTT

V gene: TRBV5-6
D gene: .
J gene: TRBJ2-5
clone size: .
CDR3 protein: CASSFRSGQETQYF
CDR3 DNA: TGTGCCAGCAGCTTTCGCTCAGGTCAAGAGACCCAGTACTTC

V gene: TRBV11-2
D gene: .
J gene: TRBJ2-1
clone size: .
CDR3 protein: CASSSLGAFYNEQFF
CDR3 DNA: TGTGCCAGCAGCTCTCTTGGGGCGTTCTACAATGAGCAGTTCTTC

V gene: TRBV10-3
D gene: TRBD1
J gene: TRBJ1-2
clone size: .
CDR3 protein: CAISEPTGRQGLSYTF
CDR3 DNA: TGTGCCATCAGTGAGCCTACCGGACGACAGGGTTTAAGCTACACCTTC

V gene: TRBV7-9
D gene: .
J gene: TRBJ1-1
clone size: .
CDR3 protein: CASSFGYRVTAAFF
CDR3 DNA: TGTGCCAGCAGCTTCGGTTACCGGGTCACGGCGGCTTTCTTT

V gene: TRBV7-9
D gene: .
J gene: TRBJ1-4
clone size: .
CDR3 protein: CASSSTLGGKLFF
CDR3 DNA: TGTGCCAGCAGCTCTACCCTGGGGGGAAAACTGTTTTTT

V gene: TRBV2
D gene: .
J gene: TRBJ2-5
clone size: once
CDR3 protein: CASTREEKTQYF
CDR3 DNA: TGTGCCAGCACCCGAGAAGAAAAGACCCAGTACTTC

V gene: TRBV6-6
D gene: .
J gene: TRBJ1-5
clone size: .
CDR3 protein: CASSPGRLDQPQHF
CDR3 DNA: TGTGCCAGCAGCCCGGGACGACTAGATCAGCCCCAGCATTTT

V gene: TRBV29-1
D gene: .
J gene: TRBJ2-5
clone size: .
CDR3 protein: CSSSGNVGETQYF
CDR3 DNA: TGCAGCTCATCGGGAAACGTAGGGGAGACCCAGTACTTC

V gene: TRBV7-9
D gene: .
J gene: TRBJ1-4
clone size: few
CDR3 protein: CASSFVQGFGEKLFF
CDR3 DNA: TGTGCCAGCAGCTTTGTGCAGGGTTTTGGCGAAAAACTGTTTTTT

V gene: TRBV4-2
D gene: .
J gene: TRBJ1-6
clone size: .
CDR3 protein: CASSQDRAGSPLHF
CDR3 DNA: TGTGCCAGCAGCCAAGACAGAGCAGGGTCACCCCTCCACTTT

V gene: TRBV4-2
D gene: TRBD1
J gene: TRBJ2-7
clone size: .
CDR3 protein: CASSQGTGSSYEQYF
CDR3 DNA: TGTGCCAGCAGCCAAGGGACAGGAAGCTCCTACGAGCAGTACTTC

V gene: TRBV7-6
D gene: .
J gene: TRBJ2-5
clone size: once
CDR3 protein: CASSLEAPETQYF
CDR3 DNA: TGTGCCAGCAGCTTAGAAGCCCCGGAGACCCAGTACTTC

V gene: TRBV7-9
D gene: TRBD1
J gene: TRBJ2-7
clone size: .
CDR3 protein: CASSNPRDSPYEQYF
CDR3 DNA: TGTGCCAGCAGCAACCCCCGGGACAGCCCCTACGAGCAGTACTTC

V gene: TRBV5-4
D gene: .
J gene: TRBJ1-1
clone size: .
CDR3 protein: CASSLGTQDTEAFF
CDR3 DNA: TGTGCCAGCAGCTTGGGTACACAGGACACTGAAGCTTTCTTT

V gene: TRBV28
D gene: TRBD2
J gene: TRBJ2-5
clone size: .
CDR3 protein: CASSLTGGKETQYF
CDR3 DNA: TGTGCCAGCAGTCTGACGGGAGGTAAAGAGACCCAGTACTTC

V gene: TRBV11-2
D gene: .
J gene: TRBJ1-2
clone size: .
CDR3 protein: CASSPSPSYGYTF
CDR3 DNA: TGTGCCAGCAGCCCGAGTCCTTCCTATGGCTACACCTTC

V gene: TRBV7-6
D gene: TRBD1
J gene: TRBJ2-7
clone size: .
CDR3 protein: CASSLGQGAYEQYF
CDR3 DNA: TGTGCCAGCAGCTTAGGTCAGGGGGCCTACGAGCAGTACTTC

V gene: TRBV6-6
D gene: TRBD2
J gene: TRBJ2-7
clone size: .
CDR3 protein: CASSYPGGYEQYF
CDR3 DNA: TGTGCCAGCAGTTATCCGGGGGGCTACGAGCAGTACTTC

V gene: TRBV18
D gene: TRBD1
J gene: TRBJ1-2
clone size: .
CDR3 protein: CASSPQGALKMNGYTF
CDR3 DNA: TGTGCCAGCTCACCACAGGGGGCGCTGAAGATGAATGGCTACACCTTC

V gene: TRBV28
D gene: .
J gene: TRBJ2-7
clone size: few
CDR3 protein: CASSLSSYEQYF
CDR3 DNA: TGTGCCAGCAGTTTATCCAGCTACGAGCAGTACTTC

V gene: TRBV10-3
D gene: .
J gene: TRBJ1-2
clone size: .
CDR3 protein: CAITSGVGYTF
CDR3 DNA: TGTGCCATCACCTCAGGGGTTGGCTACACCTTC

V gene: TRBV13
D gene: TRBD1
J gene: TRBJ1-4
clone size: .
CDR3 protein: CASSPSRDSFNEKLFF
CDR3 DNA: TGTGCCAGCAGCCCCAGCCGGGACAGCTTTAATGAAAAACTGTTTTTT

V gene: TRBV10-3
D gene: .
J gene: TRBJ1-2
clone size: .
CDR3 protein: CAISEPTESNYGYTF
CDR3 DNA: TGTGCCATCAGTGAGCCGACAGAATCTAACTATGGCTACACCTTC

V gene: TRBV7-9
D gene: .
J gene: TRBJ1-6
clone size: once
CDR3 protein: CASSRGNSPLHF
CDR3 DNA: TGTGCCAGCAGTCGGGGAAATTCACCCCTCCACTTT

V gene: TRBV5-1
D gene: .
J gene: TRBJ2-1
clone size: few
CDR3 protein: CASSLVGEAGYNEQFF
CDR3 DNA: TGCGCCAGCAGCTTGGTTGGGGAGGCGGGGTACAATGAGCAGTTCTTC

V gene: TRBV7-9
D gene: .
J gene: TRBJ2-7
clone size: .
CDR3 protein: CSSRSSGGYEQYF
CDR3 DNA: TGTTCCAGCAGATCCAGCGGAGGCTACGAGCAGTACTTC

V gene: TRBV6-5
D gene: TRBD1
J gene: TRBJ2-7
clone size: .
CDR3 protein: CASSYSTTGSSYEQYF
CDR3 DNA: TGTGCCAGCAGTTACTCGACGACAGGGTCGTCCTACGAGCAGTACTTC

V gene: TRBV7-2
D gene: .
J gene: TRBJ2-5
clone size: .
CDR3 protein: CASSLGRETQYF
CDR3 DNA: TGTGCCAGCAGCTTAGGGCGGGAGACCCAGTACTTC

V gene: TRBV6-6
D gene: .
J gene: TRBJ1-5
clone size: .
CDR3 protein: CASPDPATDSQPQHF
CDR3 DNA: TGTGCCAGCCCTGACCCCGCGACCGACTCCCAGCCCCAGCATTTT

V gene: TRBV5-5
D gene: .
J gene: TRBJ2-3
clone size: few
CDR3 protein: CASSFKRTDTQYF
CDR3 DNA: TGTGCCAGCAGCTTCAAGCGCACAGATACGCAGTATTTT

V gene: TRBV5-1
D gene: TRBD1
J gene: TRBJ1-1
clone size: .
CDR3 protein: CASSLRGHTEAFF
CDR3 DNA: TGCGCCAGCAGCCTCAGGGGGCACACTGAAGCTTTCTTT

V gene: TRBV5-1
D gene: .
J gene: TRBJ1-5
clone size: once
CDR3 protein: CASSDRGGDRFQPQHF
CDR3 DNA: TGCGCCAGCAGCGATCGGGGGGGGGACCGGTTTCAGCCCCAGCATTTT

V gene: TRBV2
D gene: TRBD1
J gene: TRBJ2-1
clone size: .
CDR3 protein: CASRPGQGRNEQFF
CDR3 DNA: TGTGCCAGCAGGCCGGGACAGGGGCGTAATGAGCAGTTCTTC

V gene: TRBV10-3
D gene: .
J gene: TRBJ1-2
clone size: .
CDR3 protein: CAIQPLQGGIGYTF
CDR3 DNA: TGTGCCATCCAACCCCTACAGGGAGGGATAGGCTACACCTTC